Each of the 28 T cell receptor beta chains below was sequenced from the same sample in a study of breast tumors, draining lymph nodes, adjacent tissues. TCRdb re-called the multiplex PCR reads with MiXCR, one entry per CDR3 protein. The repertoire includes nearly 200,000 distinct CDR3 sequences, roughly 29% of them detected once, and approximately 4.5% sits in the top ten. Breast cancer patients provided tissue from their axillary draining lymph nodes. Specimen: axillary lymph node tissue. The receptors were sampled from a female donor with breast cancer. Some clones in this sample may be carry-over from other donors' samples.

This clonotype was seen at least ten times. V gene TRBV7-8 combines with J gene TRBJ2-1; 10 nucleotides agree with TRBD2. Trimming at V came to 0 bases and at J to 15 bases, leaving 5 bases not matched to a gene. The CDR3 length is 13 residues. Germline V gene lookup returns CDR1 SGHVS and CDR2 FQNEAQ. The CDR3 DNA follows: TGTGCCAGCAGCTTAGCAGAGCGGGGGGGGAGGTTCTTC. As protein: CASSLAERGGRFF.

The rearrangement joins TRBV7-9 to TRBJ1-4; TRBD1 matches 9 bases. The CDR3 length is 16 residues. Germline CDR1 SEHNR, CDR2 FQNEAQ (reference sequence). V gave up 3 bases and J gave up 7 bases; unmatched junction bases: 9. CDR3 nucleotides: TGTGCCAGCAGCTTCCCCCCGGGACAGGGAAGTGAAAAACTGTTTTTT. Translating gives CASSFPPGQGSEKLFF.

Concerning this clonotype: A read error may account for a junction end that differs from germline. The chain carries TRBV6-5 and TRBJ2-6; D gene uncertain. This CDR3 has 21 residues. Germline V gene lookup returns CDR1 MNHEY and CDR2 SVGAGI. CDR3 in amino acids: CASSHSRRRRLSLSGANVLTF. CDR3 coding DNA: TGTGCCAGCAGTCACTCGAGGCGTCGGCGTCTCTCCCTCTCTGGGGCCAACGTCCTGACTTTC.

Ten or more counts support this clonotype. V is TRBV7-9 and J is TRBJ1-2, with a possible D match to TRBD1 (6 bases). This CDR3 spans 11 amino acids. CDR1 and CDR2 (germline): SEHNR, FQNEAQ (reference sequence). Between the trimmed V and J ends, which lost 1 base and 10 bases, there was a span of 7 bases. CDR3 in amino acids: CASSLGTDYTF. The CDR3 DNA reads as TGTGCCAGCAGCTTAGGGACAGACTACACCTTC.

This clonotype was seen ten or more times. This chain connects TRBV4-3 to TRBJ2-7; D gene uncertain. Between the trimmed V and J ends, which lost 0 bases and 0 bases, there was a span of 6 bases. The CDR3 consists of 14 residues. Germline CDR1 and CDR2: LGHNA and YSLEER. CDR3 in amino acids: CASSQDSISYEQYF. The CDR3 DNA is TGCGCCAGCAGCCAAGACTCAATCTCCTACGAGCAGTACTTC.

The table lists this clonotype with many counts. The chain couples TRBV7-9 to TRBJ2-7, with D perhaps given as TRBD1 or TRBD2 (5 bases each). The germline V gene has CDR1 SEHNR and CDR2 FQNEAQ (reference sequence). V was trimmed by 2 bases and J by 1 base, leaving 15 bases between them. This CDR3 has 16 amino acids. DNA of the CDR3: TGTGCCAGCAGCTTAAGGGGAGCCGGTACTTCCTACGAGCAGTACTTC. Translating it yields CASSLRGAGTSYEQYF.

This clonotype was seen ten or more times. The gene calls are TRBV10-2 and TRBJ2-2, with a weak D call TRBD1 (5 bases). CDR1 is WSHSY and CDR2 is SAAADI in the germline V gene. Trimming left V 3 bases short and J 7 bases short, with 9 bases between. This CDR3 has 13 residues. This CDR3 is CASSDRANGELFF. CDR3 DNA: TGCGCCAGCAGTGACAGGGCGAACGGGGAGCTGTTTTTT.

This clonotype was picked up many times. CDR3 loop: CASSPRLAGAGETQYF. The CDR3 DNA reads as TGTGCCAGCAGTCCACGACTAGCGGGAGCTGGTGAGACCCAGTACTTC. The chain recombines TRBV28 with TRBJ2-5; 12 positions agree with TRBD2. Germline V gene sequence: CDR1 MDHEN, CDR2 SYDVKM. CDR3 length: 16 residues. Trimming took 5 bases from V and 5 from J; bases not matched to a gene: 9.

The gene calls are TRBV10-3 and TRBJ2-7; the D gene is possibly TRBD2 (6 bases). Per the germline V gene, CDR1 is ENHRY and CDR2 is SYGVKD. The V gene lost 6 bases and the J gene lost 0 bases, with 18 bases spanning the gap. CDR3 length equals 16 residues. In DNA, the CDR3 is TGTGCCATCAGCGGGGGTGCACCTCCGTGCTCCTACGAGCAGTACTTC. Translating it yields CAISGGAPPCSYEQYF.

This clonotype was detected a few times. A clone one base away is much larger, so this may be a read error. The CDR3 DNA sequence: TGTGCCAGCAGCCGCGACAGGGATCCTCTTGGTGGCTCCACCTTC. Translated: CASSRDRDPLGGSTF. V gene TRBV14 combines with J gene TRBJ1-2; 7 bases fit TRBD1. CDR3 length equals 15 residues. CDR1 is SGHDN and CDR2 is FVKESK in the germline V gene.

This clonotype occurred many times. The rearrangement joins TRBV9 to TRBJ2-2; D uncertain. V was clipped by 3 bases and J by 8 bases, with 8 bases between them. The CDR3 spans 12 residues. Germline assignment: CDR1 SGDLS and CDR2 YYNGEE. CDR3 coding DNA: TGTGCCAGCAGCGCCCCGGAGGGGGAGCTGTTTTTT. Translating gives CASSAPEGELFF.

In the case of this clonotype: A much larger clone is a single base away; this may be a read error. The rearrangement links TRBV11-2 to TRBJ2-1, with 10 bases that match TRBD1. The CDR3 has 15 amino acids. V lost 4 bases and J lost 4; bases outside the gene matches: 4. Germline values: CDR1 SGHAT, CDR2 FQNNGV. Here the CDR3 DNA reads TGTGCCAGCAGCTCCGGGACAGGGGTTTACAATGAGCAGTTCTTC. Its translation: CASSSGTGVYNEQFF. Full variable domain (missing parts from reference TRBV11-2 and TRBJ2-1): EAGVAQSPRYKIIEKRQSVAFWCNPISGHATLYWYQQILGQGPKLLIQFQNNGVVDDSQLPKDRFSAERLKGVDSTLKIQPAKLEDSAVYLCASSSGTGVYNEQFFGPGTRLTVL.

This clonotype was recorded at least ten times. V usage is TRBV7-3 and J usage is TRBJ1-3; D is ambiguous. This CDR3 contains 13 residues. V was shortened by 3 bases and J by 2 bases, with 5 bases between the two germline ends. CDR1 is SGHTA and CDR2 is FQGTGA in the germline V gene. CDR3 region: CASSFPPGNTIYF. CDR3 coding DNA: TGTGCCAGCAGCTTCCCTCCTGGAAACACCATATATTTT. Full variable domain (missing parts from reference TRBV7-3 and TRBJ1-3): GAGVSQTPSNKVTEKGKYVELRCDPISGHTALYWYRQSLGQGPEFLIYFQGTGAADDSGLPNDRFFAVRPEGSVSTLKIQRTERGDSAVYLCASSFPPGNTIYFGEGSWLTVV.

The chain uses TRBV15 and TRBJ2-3; D remains ambiguous. V was pared by 3 bases and J by 0 bases, with 4 bases between. Germline lookup yields CDR1 LNHNV and CDR2 YYDKDF (reference sequence). CDR3 length: 13 residues. CDR3 nucleotides: TGTGCCACCAGCAGGGAAAGCACAGATACGCAGTATTTT. Protein product: CATSRESTDTQYF.

This clonotype was observed at least ten times. The rearrangement links TRBV6-5 to TRBJ1-6; tentative D call: TRBD1 (6 bases). Trimming took off 2 bases at V and 3 bases at J, with 11 bases between the two ends. CDR3 length: 16 amino acids. Germline V gene sequence: CDR1 MNHEY, CDR2 SVGAGI. DNA of the CDR3: TGTGCCAGCAGTTACGACAGGTTCATCTATAATTCACCCCTCCACTTT. The encoded protein is CASSYDRFIYNSPLHF.

As for this clonotype: A much more abundant neighbour one base away suggests this may be a read error. The chain uses TRBV9 and TRBJ1-1, with a possible D match to TRBD1 (6 bases). The CDR3 is 15 amino acids. CDR1 and CDR2 from the germline V gene are SGDLS and YYNGEE. In nucleotides, the CDR3 is TGTGCCAGCAGCACGACAGGACGTATGAACACTGAAGGTTTCTTT. This sequence encodes CASSTTGRMNTEGFF.

Remarks on this clonotype: This likely comes from a read error, as the CDR3 has no conserved phenylalanine or tryptophan at its end. The chain couples TRBV19 to TRBJ2-7; 7 bases fit TRBD2. From germline, CDR1 is LNHDA and CDR2 SQIVND (reference sequence). The CDR3 contains 16 residues. DNA of the CDR3: TGTGCCGGTAGTAACATGGGGCGGGGGACCCACTACGAGCAGTACTCC. Translation gives CAGSNMGRGTHYEQYS.

The rearrangement uses TRBV6-5 and TRBJ1-2; possible D gene TRBD1, 5 bases. The V gene lost 6 bases and the J gene lost 3 bases, with 14 bases spanning the gap. Per the germline V gene, CDR1 is MNHEY and CDR2 is SVGAGI. There are 14 residues in the CDR3. CDR3 residues: CASSPGGVYYGYTF. The CDR3 DNA reads as TGTGCCAGCAGCCCGGGGGGTGTTTACTATGGCTACACCTTC.

At least ten counts were recorded for this clonotype. This chain links TRBV10-3 with TRBJ2-1, with a tentative D call TRBD2 (5 bases). The CDR3 contains 13 residues. Trimming shortened V by 6 bases and J by 6 bases, and 12 bases separated the two germline ends. CDR1 and CDR2 (germline): ENHRY, SYGVKD. The chain's CDR3 is CAIRASLSNEQFF. For the CDR3, the DNA is TGTGCCATCAGGGCTAGCCTATCCAATGAGCAGTTCTTC.

There are many counts of this clonotype. The V and J genes are TRBV20-1 and TRBJ1-4, with 7 bases that match TRBD1. J lost 3 bases, V lost 3 bases, and 7 bases had no gene match. This CDR3 region has 15 residues. Germline lookup yields CDR1 DFQATT and CDR2 SNEGSKA (reference sequence). The CDR3 coding sequence is TGCAGTGCTAGCCAGGACAGGCGCTCTAATGAAAAACTGTTTTTT. It specifies CSASQDRRSNEKLFF.

This clonotype came up many times. This chain joins TRBV5-1 and TRBJ2-1; 8 bases are a match to TRBD1. This CDR3 is 13 amino acids long. The germline gives CDR1 SGHRS, CDR2 YFSETQ. J gave up 5 bases and V 9 bases, and 7 bases lay outside the gene matches. DNA of the CDR3: TGCGCCACCTCCCGGACAGGGAACAATGAGCAGTTCTTC. Protein sequence: CATSRTGNNEQFF.

This clonotype has a count of ten or more. The chain links TRBV20-1 to TRBJ2-5; D is unresolved. The CDR3 totals 11 residues. The V gene's germline CDR1 is DFQATT and CDR2 SNEGSKA (reference sequence). Trimming shortened V by 5 bases and J by 4 bases, and 8 bases separated the two germline ends. The CDR3 coding sequence is TGCAGTGCTCCGGCCCCAGAGACCCAGTACTTC. It translates to CSAPAPETQYF.

The table lists this clonotype with many counts. The chain recombines TRBV6-6 with TRBJ2-2, with D perhaps matching TRBD1 (6 bases). The CDR3 consists of 14 residues. From germline, CDR1 is MNHNY and CDR2 SVGAGI (reference sequence). Trimming took off 5 bases at V and 5 bases at J, with 12 bases between the two ends. DNA for the CDR3: TGTGCCAGCAGTACCGATACAGGGACCGGGGAGCTGTTTTTT. This translates into CASSTDTGTGELFF.

For this clonotype: This sequence may be a read error, since a much larger clone differs from it by one base. This chain uses TRBV12-3 or TRBV12-4 with TRBJ2-1; no definite D call. The CDR3 has 12 residues. Trimming pared 3 bases from V and 8 bases from J, leaving 8 bases between. As DNA, the CDR3 is TGTGCCAGCAGTTTCGATCGGTATGAGCAGTTCTTC. The encoded protein is CASSFDRYEQFF.

On this clonotype: This may arise from a read error, as a much more abundant clone is one base away. The gene calls are TRBV6-2 or TRBV6-3 and TRBJ2-1; 12 nucleotides agree with TRBD1. Losses at the gene ends were 5 bases for V and 7 bases for J; bases not matched to a gene: 6. Germline assignment: CDR1 MNHEY and CDR2 SVGEGT. CDR3 length: 15 residues. The CDR3 region has the DNA TGTGCCAGCAGTCCGGGACAGGGGGCAAGGAATGAGCAGTTCTTC. This sequence encodes CASSPGQGARNEQFF.

This clonotype has at least ten counts. The V call is TRBV19, the J call TRBJ2-7; 13 bases fit TRBD2. CDR1 and CDR2 from the germline V gene are LNHDA and SQIVND (reference sequence). The CDR3 has 13 amino acids. V lost 9 bases, J lost 7 bases, and 6 bases stayed unmatched. The CDR3 nucleotides are TGTGCCAGCTCCTGGGGACTAGCGGGAGAGCAGTACTTC. This encodes CASSWGLAGEQYF.

Note on this clonotype: At one boundary the junction diverges from the germline segment, which might be a read error. The gene calls are TRBV7-7 and TRBJ2-3, with D possibly TRBD2 on 6 matching bases. Germline values: CDR1 SSHAT, CDR2 FNYEAQ (reference sequence). The length of the CDR3 is 15 residues. The CDR3 protein is CASSPTSGTSDTQCF. CDR3 in DNA: TGTGCTAGCAGCCCCACGTCCGGGACTTCAGATACGCAGTGTTTT.

This chain joins TRBV20-1 and TRBJ1-6; TRBD1 matches at 9 bases. V lost 2 bases and J lost 8; bases outside the gene matches: 1. The CDR3 has 13 residues. Germline V gene lookup returns CDR1 DFQATT and CDR2 SNEGSKA (reference sequence). The CDR3 protein is CSARRQGDSPLHF. In DNA, the CDR3 is TGCAGTGCTAGAAGACAGGGGGATTCACCCCTCCACTTT.